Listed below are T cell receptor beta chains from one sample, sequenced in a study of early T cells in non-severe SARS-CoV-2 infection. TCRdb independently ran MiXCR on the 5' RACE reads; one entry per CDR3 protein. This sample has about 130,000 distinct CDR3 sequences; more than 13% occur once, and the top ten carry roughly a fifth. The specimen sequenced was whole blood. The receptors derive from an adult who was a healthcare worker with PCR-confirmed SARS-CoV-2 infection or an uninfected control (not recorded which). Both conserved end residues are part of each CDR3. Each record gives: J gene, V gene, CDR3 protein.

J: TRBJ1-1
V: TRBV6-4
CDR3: CASSVVAGLEAFF

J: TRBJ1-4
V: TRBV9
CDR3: CASSSPPQEKLFF

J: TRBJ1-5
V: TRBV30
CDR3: CAWSGEGRINQPQHF

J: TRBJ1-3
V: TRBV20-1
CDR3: CSASGQGAGNTIYF

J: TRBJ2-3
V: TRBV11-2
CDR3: CASSLTASSTDTQYF

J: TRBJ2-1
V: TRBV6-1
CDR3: CASSEAGIPYNEQFF

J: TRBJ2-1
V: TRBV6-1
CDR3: CASSARPAGEQFF

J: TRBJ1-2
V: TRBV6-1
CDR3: CASSESQAYGYTF

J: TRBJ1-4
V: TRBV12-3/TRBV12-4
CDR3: CASSFRGAGSEKLFF

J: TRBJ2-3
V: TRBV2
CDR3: CASSEAGFITDTQYF

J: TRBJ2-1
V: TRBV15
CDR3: CATSRPGLAESYDEQIF

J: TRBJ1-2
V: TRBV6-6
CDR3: CASSVGGDGYTF

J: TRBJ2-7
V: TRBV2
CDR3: CASTPGVYEQYF

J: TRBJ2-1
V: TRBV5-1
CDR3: CASALSLSSYNEQFF

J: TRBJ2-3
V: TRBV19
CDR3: CASSIPRKAGGPLRTDTQYF

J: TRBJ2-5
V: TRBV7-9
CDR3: CASSLDLGTTETQYF

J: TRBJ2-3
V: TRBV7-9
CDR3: CASSLVYGDSTDTQYF

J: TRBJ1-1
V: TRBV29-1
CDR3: CSVGGYMNTEAFF

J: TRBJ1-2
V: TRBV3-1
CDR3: CASSPTPSGARTRYGYTF

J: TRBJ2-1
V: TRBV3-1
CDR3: CASSQLRDRGQNEQFF

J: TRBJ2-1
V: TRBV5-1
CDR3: CASSPQRGGSYNEQFF

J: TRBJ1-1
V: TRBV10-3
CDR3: CAISDDRGYTEAFF

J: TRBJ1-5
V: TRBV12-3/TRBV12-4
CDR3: CASSKQGKSNQPQHF

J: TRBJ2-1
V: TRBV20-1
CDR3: CSARELASGGFNEQFF

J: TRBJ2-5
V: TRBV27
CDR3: CASSLSYAGGFLETQYF

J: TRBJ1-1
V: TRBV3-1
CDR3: CASSQGATGGHRGTEAFF

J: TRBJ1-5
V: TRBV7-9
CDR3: CASSIRAGQPQHF

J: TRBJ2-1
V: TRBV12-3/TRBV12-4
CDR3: CASSPREYYNEQFF

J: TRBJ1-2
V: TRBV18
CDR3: CASSPGEVYGYTF

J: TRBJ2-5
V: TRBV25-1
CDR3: CASSFPGKTQYF

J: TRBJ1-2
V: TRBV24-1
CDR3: CATSDGQGVNYGYTF

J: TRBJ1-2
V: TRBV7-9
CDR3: CASSPTDSKSHGYTF

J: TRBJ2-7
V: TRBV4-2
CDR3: CASSQETRVRGQYF

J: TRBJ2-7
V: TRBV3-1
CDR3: CASSQVTSEQYF

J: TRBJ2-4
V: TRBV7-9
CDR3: CASSRGGQGDGIQYF

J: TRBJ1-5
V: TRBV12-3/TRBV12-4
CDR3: CASSLTGGVSNQPQHF

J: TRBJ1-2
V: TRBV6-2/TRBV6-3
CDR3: CASRPSAGAYGYTF

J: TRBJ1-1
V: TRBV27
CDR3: CASSFSLNTEAFF

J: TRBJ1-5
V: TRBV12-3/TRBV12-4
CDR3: CARAEGASNQPQHF

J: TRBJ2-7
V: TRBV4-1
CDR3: CASSQAPGQSYEQYF

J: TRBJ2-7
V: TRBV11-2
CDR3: CASSLDSTGAYEQYF

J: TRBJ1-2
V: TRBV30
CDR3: CAWSPGQFYGYTF

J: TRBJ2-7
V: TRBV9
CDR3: CASSTSSGEQYF

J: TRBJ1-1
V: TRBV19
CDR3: CASGQSGSSNTEAFF

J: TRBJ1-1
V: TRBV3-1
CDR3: CASSTMGRDTEAFF

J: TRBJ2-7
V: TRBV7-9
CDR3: CASSPTNSYEQYF

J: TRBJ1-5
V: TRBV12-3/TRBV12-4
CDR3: CASNQGGLDQPQHF

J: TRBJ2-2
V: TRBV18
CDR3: CASSHYKNTGELFF

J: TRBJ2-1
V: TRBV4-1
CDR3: CASTPRGGAPNEQFF

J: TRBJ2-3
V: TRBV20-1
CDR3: CSARNLRRSDTQYF

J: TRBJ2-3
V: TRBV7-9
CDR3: CASSLSQSTDTQYF

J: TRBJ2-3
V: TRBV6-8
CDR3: CASSGIPVTWDSTDTQYF

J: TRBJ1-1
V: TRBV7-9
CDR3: CASSSLGREAFF

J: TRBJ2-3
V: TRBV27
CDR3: CASSPTLWDTKYF

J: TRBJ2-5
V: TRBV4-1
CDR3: CASSRVKGETQYF